The 8 T cell receptor beta chains given below trace back to one sample, sequenced in a study of T-cell reconstitution after alpha-beta-depleted transplantation in children. Study-level findings and limits: Once a year had passed after transplant, T-cell counts and diversity came mostly from newly produced T cells.

Molecular barcoding with unique molecular identifiers was used for the TCRbeta library. TCRdb reprocessed the PCR reads with MiXCR, giving one entry per CDR3 protein. Seen here are 330,000 or so distinct CDR3 sequences, roughly 8.2% observed once, and the top ten hold about 9.3%. Their antigens remain unidentified. Sample: peripheral blood, taken 360 days after TCRalphabeta/CD19-depleted stem cell transplant. The receptor source for this set is a female patient younger than 10 who had a stem cell transplant for Fanconi anemia, so the T cells may come from the graft donor.

This clonotype was counted many times. The chain combines TRBV28 with TRBJ2-5; D call uncertain. Germline loops: CDR1 MDHEN, CDR2 SYDVKM. CDR3 length: 10 residues. V shed 8 bases and J shed 7 bases, with 8 bases lying between them. DNA for the CDR3: TGTGCCAGCGGGTTTGGGACCCAGTACTTC. This codes for CASGFGTQYF. Based on the CDR3 plus reference TRBV28 and TRBJ2-5, the full variable domain is DVKVTQSSRYLVKRTGEKVFLECVQDMDHENMFWYRQDPGLGLRLIYFSYDVKMKEKGDIPEGYSVSREKKERFSLILESASTNQTSMYLCASGFGTQYFGPGTRLLVL.

This chain joins TRBV6-1 and TRBJ2-1; 10 nucleotides agree with TRBD2. After removal of 6 bases from V and 6 bases from J, the junction contained 5 bases not matched to a gene. CDR1 and CDR2 from the germline V gene are MNHNS and SASEGT. The CDR3 runs to 14 residues. As DNA, the CDR3 is TGTGCCAGCAGAAAAGCGGGGGGGCTCAATGAGCAGTTCTTC. The encoded protein is CASRKAGGLNEQFF.

The chain joins TRBV9 to TRBJ2-2, with 11 bases fitting TRBD2. V lost 1 base, J lost 5 bases, and 4 bases stayed unmatched. Germline V gene data show CDR1 as SGDLS and CDR2 as YYNGEE. The CDR3 extends over 16 amino acids. CDR3 amino acids: CASSVPLAGGTGELFF. CDR3 DNA: TGTGCCAGCAGCGTACCTCTAGCGGGAGGAACCGGGGAGCTGTTTTTT.

In this sample, this clonotype turned up many times. The J gene is TRBJ2-7, the V gene TRBV5-6, with TRBD1 identical over 7 bases. The CDR3 consists of 13 residues. Unmatched junction bases numbered 8, after V lost 4 bases and J lost 7 bases. The germline V gene encodes CDR1 SGHDT and CDR2 YYEEEE. CDR3 in DNA: TGTGCCAGCAGCAGAACAGGGGTGTGGGAGCAGTACTTC. This sequence encodes CASSRTGVWEQYF.

This clonotype appeared many times. The chain combines TRBV12-3 or TRBV12-4 with TRBJ2-5; a possible D gene is TRBD2 (6 bases). The CDR3 sequence is 12 residues long. Trimming cost V 6 bases and J 5 bases, with 10 bases left between them. CDR3 region: CASRGGGETQYF. CDR3 coding DNA: TGTGCCAGCAGGGGGGGTGGGGAGACCCAGTACTTC.

This clonotype was observed many times. This chain uses TRBV5-1 with TRBJ2-1, with 7 bases matching TRBD2. Germline V gene sequence: CDR1 SGHRS, CDR2 YFSETQ. With V trimmed by 0 bases and J by 7 bases, 7 bases remained unmatched. The CDR3 spans 15 residues. The CDR3 sequence is CASSLAAGPVNEQFF. The CDR3 region has the DNA TGCGCCAGCAGCTTGGCAGCGGGGCCGGTTAATGAGCAGTTCTTC. Full variable domain (missing parts from reference TRBV5-1 and TRBJ2-1): KAGVTQTPRYLIKTRGQQVTLSCSPISGHRSVSWYQQTPGQGLQFLFEYFSETQRNKGNFPGRFSGRQFSNSRSEMNVSTLELGDSALYLCASSLAAGPVNEQFFGPGTRLTVL.

The genes are TRBV5-1 and TRBJ1-1; 7 bases are shared with TRBD1. Trimming at V came to 4 bases and at J to 7 bases, leaving 13 bases not matched to a gene. CDR1 and CDR2 (germline): SGHRS, YFSETQ. The CDR3 runs 15 residues. CDR3 protein: CASSRDRVLGSEAFF. The CDR3 DNA follows: TGCGCCAGCAGCCGTGACAGGGTTTTGGGTAGTGAAGCTTTCTTT.

In this sample, this clonotype turned up many times. The rearrangement links TRBV3-1 to TRBJ2-5, with D possibly TRBD2 on 6 matching bases. The CDR3 sequence is 13 residues long. V dropped 1 base and J dropped 8 bases, with 11 bases sitting between them. The germline V gene encodes CDR1 LGHDT and CDR2 YNNKEL (reference sequence). This CDR3 reads CASSQGSGVTQYF. The DNA for the CDR3 is TGTGCCAGCAGCCAAGGGTCGGGAGTAACCCAGTACTTC.